This TCR beta chain is from a study of cytomegalovirus exposure and HLA in healthy donors (dated by TCRdb to the late 2010s). With regard to the full study: An earlier analysis of roughly 500 of the donors reported approximately 290 Gb of sequence data and some 120 million unique TCR beta sequences from about 180 million T cells. A later genetic analysis used genome-wide SNP genotypes for 398 of the 666 donors, treating that subset as a discovery cohort. Alongside the repertoire data, information on donor age, sex, ethnicity and CMV serostatus was compiled. The T cell repertoires of 666 subjects were profiled by immunosequencing and related to cytomegalovirus serostatus. Of the roughly 400 genotyped donors, 65% to 90% fell in the genetic ancestry cluster associated with self-reported Caucasian donors. The later analysis used no new phenotypic data to find candidate immune exposures, relying instead on TCR beta sequences and their occurrence across donors. Among 398 genotyped donors of the cohort, an average of approximately 240,000 unique TCR beta nucleotide sequences was sequenced per donor, of which about 18% were non-productive. An earlier analysis of about 620 of the donors applied high-throughput TCR beta sequencing to assess whether each TCR beta V gene segment acted as functional or pseudogenic. High-throughput TCR immunosequencing, statistical association of individual TCRs with disease status, and machine learning were combined to predict cytomegalovirus infection status. The study aimed to test whether signatures of past pathogen exposure could be identified by cataloging public T cell receptors. The number of donors typed differed by locus, with 629-630 for A, B, C, DRB1 and DQB1, 522 for DQA1, 600 to 610 for DPA1, and some 450 for DPB1. Roughly five DR-DQ haplotypes were handled as single units for association and clustering because linkage in the cohort was strong. All discovery cohort repertoires had been generated on a single sequencing platform. Class I and class II HLA loci were covered by the typing at four-digit resolution. In a later analysis, previously published TCR beta repertoires from several hundred donors were re-analyzed and high-resolution HLA genotyping was added so that TCR occurrence patterns could be studied. In addition to the first cohort of roughly 670 subjects, a separate validation cohort of 130 or so different subjects was used. An early release that covered several hundred HLA-typed donors contained approximately 300 gigabases of sequencing data and 70 million to 100 million unique TCR sequences.

General conclusions and limits of the study: Several of the top co-occurrence clusters appeared to be linked to parvovirus B19, influenza, CMV and Epstein-Barr virus, according to a later analysis. In vitro tests confirmed that three of the cytomegalovirus-associated TCR beta chains recognize cytomegalovirus antigens. Correlated functional status among segregating V segments might be attributable to linkage disequilibrium, but an unknown experimental factor could not be ruled out. The classifier was reported to diagnose cytomegalovirus status with high specificity and sensitivity in both the original and validation cohorts. A later analysis found that TCR association rates varied across HLA loci, with DRB1 alleles showing the most associated TCRs and HLA-C alleles the fewest. At a false discovery rate of 0.05, a later analysis linked about 17,000 TCR beta sequences to specific HLA alleles. A later analysis found that most CMV-associated TCR beta chains appeared HLA-restricted, with HLA associations seemingly driven largely by CMV exposure. Because some donors lacked HLA typing at each locus, the association tests relied only on the typed subset. Assigning TCR associations to individual alleles was difficult when HLA alleles, especially DR and DQ, strongly co-occurred. In this cohort, only TCR beta chains were sequenced, and detectable features were limited by the absence of alpha or paired-chain data. Because counts were too low, about 18 rarely observed V segments, including chromosome 9 orphons, were excluded from the earlier analysis of several hundred of the donors. According to the authors, the approach could potentially be generalized to other disease states and immunological phenotypes. Sequencing depth was assumed to be roughly uniform across donors in the presence/absence analyses, though that assumption may not hold. An association between a missense DCLRE1C variant and V-gene and J-gene trimming of TCR beta chains was found in a later genetic analysis and replicated in an independent cohort. A later analysis found that HLA-associated TCR beta chains were more clonally expanded and had lower generation probabilities than equally common non-associated chains. A later genetic analysis reported fewer N-insertions in productive TCRs among donors in an Asian-associated ancestry cluster than the roughly 670-donor mean. In an earlier analysis of about 540 of the donors, most TCR beta V segments were observed in productive rearrangements about 87% or about 30% of the time, broadly matching IMGT annotations. The 87-base-pair reads could not distinguish some IMGT-functional V segments, including TRBV6-2 and TRBV6-3, so those segments were excluded. In the study, approximately 160 TCR beta chains were listed as associated with cytomegalovirus. A cluster of highly shared sequence variants was judged likely to be a technical artifact of the sequencing pipeline. A further reported finding was that TCR beta sequences accurately predicted the HLA-A and HLA-B alleles for most subjects in the first cohort. For the cohort, immune exposure information was limited to CMV serostatus. Across donors, most TCR sequences were observed very rarely, whereas some public TCRs were present in many individuals.

This clone came up once. Its cognate antigen has yet to be identified. No clone much larger than this one lies a single base away; base qualities are absent. Taken from the germline V gene, the CDR1 and CDR2 loops are SGHVS and FQNEAQ. From the cysteine up to the phenylalanine, the CDR3 has a length of 16 residues. This entry keeps only the CDR3 DNA: 48 bases, framed from base 1. V is cut by 2 bases and J by 1 base, and the space between the germline ends is 13 bases. The cohort was made up of 500 to 800 healthy bone marrow donors. At the time of sampling, every cohort member was nominally healthy, though immune exposures that went unrecorded were likely present. The donor tested CMV seronegative, placing the donor among the 352 seronegative members of the cohort. A peripheral blood sample was collected from each donor, and TCR beta sequencing was performed on peripheral blood mononuclear cells. The Qiagen DNeasy Blood Extraction Kit was used to extract genomic DNA from the blood cell samples.

Receptors were amplified or captured by the immunoSEQ multiplex PCR assay. For the multiplex PCR, a mixture combining 60 forward primers for TCR Vbeta segments and 13 reverse primers for TCR Jbeta segments was used. The CDR3 region of rearranged TCR beta genes was amplified from genomic DNA with a multiplex PCR assay. The Illumina HiSeq System was used to sequence the amplified TCR beta libraries as 87-base-pair reads. On the authors' methods: In a later analysis, some 80 million unique TCR beta chains were counted across the roughly 670 repertoires, and roughly 11 million of these chains were shared by at least two donors. Raw reads were error-corrected and collapsed into unique sequences with a nearest-neighbor algorithm that merged closely related sequences to remove PCR and sequencing errors. V, D and J gene segments were assigned by aligning CDR3 sequences to IMGT reference sequences. For a sequence to be retained, a match of at least six nucleotides to both a V gene segment and a J gene segment was required. A rearrangement was called productive if the CDR3 had no stop codons and remained in frame with V and J, and every other rearrangement was called non-productive. CDR3 was defined according to IMGT convention as the region running from the second conserved V-encoded cysteine to the conserved J-encoded phenylalanine. In an earlier analysis of more than 550 of the donors, sequences lacking an unambiguous match to a single V gene segment were excluded. In an earlier analysis of roughly 500 of the donors, V segments were called functional above 56.7% productive rearrangements and were called segregating when the between-donor standard deviation exceeded 5%. To diagnose cytomegalovirus status from the catalog of TCR beta chain sequences, a statistical classification framework was built. In a later analysis, V and J genes were assigned by comparing TCR nucleotide sequences against IMGT/GENE-DB human TR gene sequences. The TCRdist pipeline was used in a later analysis to assign CDR3 sequences and most-parsimonious VDJ recombination scenarios. In a later analysis, each TCR beta chain was defined by its CDR3 amino acid sequence together with its V-gene family, and reads without a unique V-gene family were excluded. To address suspected cross-contamination and a sequencing artifact, a later analysis removed some 620 highly shared, low-generation-probability nucleotide sequences. For each public chain, a later analysis derived a clonal expansion index from normalized ranks of inferred template counts within each repertoire. A later analysis computed generation probabilities with a VDJ recombination model fitted to out-of-frame rearrangements, and checked the results against IGoR. In a later analysis, hypergeometric tests were used to score TCR-TCR, TCR-HLA and TCR-CMV co-occurrence, with a repertoire-size bias correction applied to TCR pairs. A later analysis estimated false discovery rates by permuting HLA or CMV assignments 20 times. A later analysis grouped co-occurring TCRs with DBSCAN, adding TCRdist sequence similarity when clustering within HLA-allele-positive subsets. For co-occurrence clustering, repertoires with fewer than 30,000 or more than 120,000 public chains were excluded, along with four or five repertoires with anomalous nucleotide sharing. TCRdb took over this immuneACCESS table, retaining in-frame rearrangements with V and J assigned. Such tables are incomplete; in checked studies, under half of the missing clones stem from an unresolved V gene, and the remainder is unexplained. D and trimming were read from the DNA, whereas the V and J calls and clone size are those reported in that table. The table for this sample lists 200,000 to 250,000 clones; 82% of them were counted only once. 0.58% of the sample belongs to the ten largest clones.

This receptor was identified in a woman in her thirties or forties in good health and CMV-seronegative. Sequences were obtained from PBMCs. The chain links TRBV7-8 with TRBJ2-3, with TRBD1 perhaps the D gene, on 5 matching bases. The DNA sequence is given as TGTGCCAGCAGCTTAATCCTAGGACACGGCACAGATACGCAGTATTTT. The translation is CASSLILGHGTDTQYF.